This T cell receptor beta chain was identified during a study of blood T cell repertoires in COVID-19 (dated by TCRdb to about 2020). For the study in its entirety: Collaborator samples came from the United States, Italy and Spain and covered acute and convalescent phases of COVID-19. The samples were drawn from the first 160 participants of the ongoing ImmuneRACE study and from over a thousand subjects provided by 6 global collaborators. HLA class I and class II types, where available, came from metadata supplied by the sample provider rather than from assay-based typing. The material from the prospective study consisted of cDNA or gDNA derived from T cells, B-cell-depleted T cells, or PBMCs. The repertoires were released in a freely available public database intended as a resource for research on the immune response to SARS-CoV-2. Deeply sampled blood TCRbeta repertoires from subjects exposed to, actively infected with, or recovered from COVID-19 were included in the dataset. Nearly every sample came with metadata listing a de-identified subject ID, COVID-19 status, age in years and sex. Summary of the overall study and its limitations: The quantity of clinical and demographic metadata differed by source and by participant and was supplied without curation.

Another Seattle source contributed samples from volunteer blood donors who had recovered from COVID-19. Whole blood was collected in K2EDTA tubes by collaborating institutions according to the institutions' own protocols. For TCRbeta analysis, collaborators shipped samples in one of three forms: frozen whole blood, isolated PBMCs, or DNA extracted from either of those sample types. In the germline V gene, CDR1 corresponds to MDHEN and CDR2 to SYDVKM. Clipping removes 5 bases from V and 4 bases from J, with 8 as the unmatched junction base count. CDR3 length: 17 amino acids, cysteine to phenylalanine. Only the CDR3 DNA stays, 51 bases, in frame from base 1. About this clone itself: It has no known antigen specificity. No base-level quality is on record; no much larger clone is a single base apart.

TCRbeta CDR3 regions were amplified from genomic DNA using the immunoSEQ Assay, a bias-controlled multiplex PCR. Processing in the source paper ran as follows. The number of nucleated cells in each sample was estimated from the amplification of reference gene primers within the assay. To quantify the absolute abundance of each unique TCRbeta CDR3 rearrangement, sequence reads were collapsed and filtered. For each sample, productive Simpson clonality was calculated as the square root of Simpson's diversity index across productive rearrangements. Here the immuneACCESS table is served through TCRdb, limited to in-frame sequences with V and J called. Missing clones are a known gap in these copies; in checked studies unresolved V genes cover under half, and the rest lacks a known reason. V and J calls and clone size follow that table, whereas D and trimming were derived from the DNA. The table for this sample lists fewer than 300,000 clones; 80% to 90% of them were counted only once. The top ten clones comprise approximately 1.4% of the sample.

The sample consisted of peripheral blood. In this chain, TRBV28 is recombined with TRBJ2-2, and 12 bases in between align with TRBD2. This TCR came from a woman aged 40 to 50 who had recovered from COVID-19. The CDR3 in this case is CASSPSTSGGITGELFF. The bases are TGTGCCAGCAGTCCTTCAACTAGCGGGGGGATCACCGGGGAGCTGTTTTTT.